This T cell receptor beta chain is from a study of T cell responses to AZD1222 COVID-19 vaccine. Overall study results and limits: Mostly white British, mostly female donors; authors suggested clonal diversity may be underestimated. Of spike-specific TCRs, nearly half reportedly target regions left unmutated in variants. With dominance at 160-218 and 743-854, vaccine-associated CD4 TCRs spanned spike.

As concerns this clone: Its target is not known.

The method was immunoSEQ multiplex PCR; TCRdb's version includes in-frame clones alone and lacks a portion of them. The sample has roughly 130,000 clones, almost 95% seen once. Material: peripheral blood, obtained on day 0 of AZD1222 vaccination. The source is an adult in good health.

The CDR3 sequence: CASTISGRITGELFF. In nucleotides, the CDR3 is TGTGCCAGCACCATAAGCGGGAGGATCACCGGGGAGCTGTTTTTT. J is TRBJ2-2 and V is TRBV6-6; the match to TRBD2 covers 9 bases. With V trimmed by 7 bases and J by 4 bases, 7 bases remained unmatched. The CDR3 spans 15 residues. CDR1 and CDR2 from the germline V gene are MNHNY and SVGAGI (reference sequence).